This T cell receptor beta chain was sequenced during a study of blood T cell repertoires in COVID-19. The data were produced by immunoSEQ multiplex PCR, yet TCRdb's version contains in-frame clones alone and is incomplete. The data show over 350,000 clones, with 88% seen just once and 1.2% held by the top ten. The CDR3 covers 13 residues. From germline, CDR1 is GTSNPN and CDR2 SVGIG (reference sequence). V dropped 4 bases and J dropped 4; count of bases not matched to a gene: 5. The sequence was obtained from a woman younger than 30 who had recovered from COVID-19. The chain recombines TRBV30 with TRBJ2-3; 7 nucleotides line up with TRBD1. The sequencing sample was made of PBMCs or T cells enriched from blood (not recorded which). The CDR3 reads CAWNVGGADTQYF. CDR3 DNA sequence: TGTGCCTGGAACGTAGGGGGCGCAGATACGCAGTATTTT.